The clone carrying this T cell receptor beta chain was picked up many times. Its matching antigen is unknown. The V end was cut by 3 bases, the J end by 5 bases, with 18 bases between. Germline CDR1 is SGHDT and CDR2 is YYEEEE. CDR3 length: 16 residues. A single record per CDR3 protein comes from TCRdb applying MiXCR to the 5' RACE reads. The repertoire holds 600,000 to 800,000 distinct CDR3 sequences, with 21% as singletons. The record originates from a study of identical twins. General observations from the study: The study found that models underestimated out-of-frame TCR alpha sharing in monozygotic twins. When twins shared out-of-frame alpha sequences, those sequences had excess low generation probability. Partly confounded zero-insertion analyses could result from invariant MAIT and iNKT cells.

These records were also assigned to another study, of T cells expressing NK-cell markers. From that report: There were seven HCMV-seropositive donors and one seronegative donor among the eight sequenced.

The source is a woman aged 18-30 years in good health. The V gene is TRBV5-6, the J gene TRBJ1-5; D might be TRBD1 (6 bases). Sequencing was done on a sample of PBMCs. In DNA form, the CDR3 reads TGTGCCAGCAGCTGGAGGGGGATCGGGGGTGATCAGCCCCAGCATTTT. Translating it yields CASSWRGIGGDQPQHF.